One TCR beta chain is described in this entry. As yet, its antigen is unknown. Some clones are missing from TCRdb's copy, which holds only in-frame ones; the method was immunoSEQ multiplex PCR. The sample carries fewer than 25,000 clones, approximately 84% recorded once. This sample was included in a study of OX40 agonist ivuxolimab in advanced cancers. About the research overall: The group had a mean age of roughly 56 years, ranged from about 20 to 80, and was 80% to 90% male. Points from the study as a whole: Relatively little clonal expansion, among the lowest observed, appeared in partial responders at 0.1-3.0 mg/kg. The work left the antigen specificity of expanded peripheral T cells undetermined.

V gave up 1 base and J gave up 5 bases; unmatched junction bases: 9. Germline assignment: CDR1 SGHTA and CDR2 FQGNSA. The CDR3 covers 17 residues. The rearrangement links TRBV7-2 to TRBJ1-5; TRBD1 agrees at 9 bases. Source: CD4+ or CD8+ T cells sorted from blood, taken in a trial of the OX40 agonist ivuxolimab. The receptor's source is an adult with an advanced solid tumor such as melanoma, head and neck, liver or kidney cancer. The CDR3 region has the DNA TGTGCCAGCAGCTTAGTGGTGTTTGGGACAGGGCATCAGCCCCAGCATTTT. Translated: CASSLVVFGTGHQPQHF.